The 20 T cell receptor beta chains given below trace back to one sample, sequenced in a study of T cells in localized non-small cell lung cancer. Assay used: immunoSEQ multiplex PCR; TCRdb lists only in-frame clones, some missing. The table shows 30,000 or so clones, with roughly 90% occurring only once. The specimen comprised peripheral blood mononuclear cells, sampled before any cancer treatment. These receptors all come from a woman between 35 and 70 years old with stage III lung adenocarcinoma.

V gene TRBV6-1 combines with J gene TRBJ2-3; possibly TRBD2 for D (6 bases). The CDR3 has 15 amino acids. Germline values: CDR1 MNHNS, CDR2 SASEGT. V was pared by 5 bases and J by 2 bases, with 14 bases between. The CDR3 bases are TGTGCCAGCAGTACCCAGCGGGTCTACACAGATACGCAGTATTTT. Protein: CASSTQRVYTDTQYF.

The chain carries TRBV2 and TRBJ1-6, with D unresolved. The germline V gene encodes CDR1 SNHLY and CDR2 FYNNEI. This CDR3 comprises 14 residues. The V end lost 2 bases, the J end lost 7 bases, and 9 bases lay between the germline ends. The DNA of the CDR3 is TGTGCCAGCAGTGAACACGGAGACAATTCACCCCTCCACTTT. Its protein is CASSEHGDNSPLHF.

In DNA form, the CDR3 reads TGCAGCGTTGGATTATCCGGGACAGGGGGCAACGAGCAGTACTTC. This translates into CSVGLSGTGGNEQYF. This chain connects TRBV29-1 to TRBJ2-7; TRBD1 matches 12 bases. CDR3 length: 15 amino acids. Germline loops: CDR1 SQVTM, CDR2 ANQGSEA. Germline trimming cut 4 bases from V and 5 bases from J; bases unmatched to any gene: 9.

The rearrangement joins TRBV4-3 to TRBJ1-5, with D unclear. Trimming stripped 0 bases from V and 7 bases from J, with 13 bases between. This CDR3 comprises 15 residues. Germline V lookup: CDR1 LGHNA, CDR2 YSLEER. Written as DNA, the CDR3 is TGCGCCAGCAGCCAAGATTGGGGAGGTAGGCAGCCCCAGCATTTT. Its protein is CASSQDWGGRQPQHF.

The CDR3 nucleotides are TGTGCCAGCAGCTTAGACGACGATGAGCAGTTCTTC. Protein product: CASSLDDDEQFF. V and J are TRBV11-3 and TRBJ2-1; D uncertain. The V gene lost 0 bases and the J gene lost 8 bases, with 5 bases spanning the gap. CDR1 is SGHNT and CDR2 is YENEEA in the germline V gene. This CDR3 contains 12 residues.

The genes are TRBV11-2 and TRBJ2-6; D is possibly TRBD1 (6 bases). With 5 bases removed from V and 0 bases from J, the gap between germline ends came to 14 bases. The CDR3 is 17 residues long. Germline V CDR1 and CDR2: SGHAT, FQNNGV. DNA for the CDR3: TGTGCCAGCAGCCTACAGGGCCCGAGCTCTGGGGCCAACGTCCTGACTTTC. This codes for CASSLQGPSSGANVLTF.

DNA of the CDR3: TGCGCCAGCAGCCAGGCTCCTTTCGGGCACAATGAGCAGTTCTTC. It specifies CASSQAPFGHNEQFF. This chain uses TRBV4-1 with TRBJ2-1, with D unclear. Per germline, CDR1 MGHRA and CDR2 YSYEKL. The V gene lost 3 bases and the J gene lost 5 bases, with 14 bases spanning the gap. This CDR3 has 15 amino acids.

V is TRBV7-3 and J is TRBJ2-7; weak D call: TRBD1 (5 bases). The CDR3 totals 13 residues. V was trimmed by 6 bases and J by 4 bases, leaving 13 bases between them. Germline V lookup: CDR1 SGHTA, CDR2 FQGTGA. CDR3 residues: CASSPGLEYEQYF. In DNA, the CDR3 is TGTGCCAGCAGTCCAGGGTTAGAGTACGAGCAGTACTTC.

The CDR3 nucleotides are TGTGCCAGCAGTTACGGGCCATCTACAAATGAGCAGTTCTTC. Translation gives CASSYGPSTNEQFF. The rearrangement links TRBV6-6 to TRBJ2-1; D not certain. CDR3 size: 14 residues. The ends were cut back, 2 bases at V and 7 bases at J, with 12 bases in the middle. From germline, CDR1 is MNHNY and CDR2 SVGAGI (reference sequence).

This clone is categorized as medium-sized (0.01 to 0.1%). V gene TRBV27 combines with J gene TRBJ2-1; the match to TRBD1 covers 10 bases. CDR3 length: 15 residues. The V gene's germline CDR1 is MNHEY and CDR2 SMNVEV (reference sequence). V shed 5 bases, J shed 8 bases, and the junction held 9 bases outside the gene matches. The CDR3 DNA reads TGTGCCAGCAGTCTCGGGACAGGGGAGCACCATGAGCAGTTCTTC. Residues: CASSLGTGEHHEQFF.

This chain connects TRBV28 to TRBJ2-1, with 11 bases lining up with TRBD2. CDR1 and CDR2 (germline): MDHEN, SYDVKM. With V trimmed by 6 bases and J by 8 bases, 12 bases remained unmatched. The CDR3 spans 16 residues. The CDR3 is CASSRPTSGIGYEQFF. CDR3 in DNA: TGTGCCAGCAGCCGTCCGACTAGCGGGATAGGCTATGAGCAGTTCTTC.

CDR3: CASSEGPATNEKLFF. In DNA form, the CDR3 reads TGTGCCAGCAGCGAGGGCCCGGCAACTAATGAAAAACTGTTTTTT. The chain uses TRBV7-9 and TRBJ1-4; D unclear. V was cut by 5 bases and J by 0 bases, with 10 bases left in between. CDR1 SEHNR and CDR2 FQNEAQ come from the germline V gene (reference sequence). The CDR3 is 15 amino acids.

Judged by abundance, this clone is medium-sized (0.01 to 0.1%). The chain has TRBV9 and TRBJ2-1; D call uncertain. V was shortened by 4 bases and J by 0 bases, with 14 bases between the two germline ends. Germline V lookup: CDR1 SGDLS, CDR2 YYNGEE. This CDR3 has 16 residues. The CDR3 region is CASSPTGENSYNEQFF. The CDR3 DNA is TGTGCCAGCAGCCCGACTGGAGAAAACTCCTACAATGAGCAGTTCTTC.

The chain combines TRBV7-9 with TRBJ2-2, with a possible D match to TRBD2 (5 bases). This CDR3 is 15 amino acids long. From germline, CDR1 is SEHNR and CDR2 FQNEAQ (reference sequence). Between the trimmed V and J ends, which lost 5 bases and 4 bases, there was a span of 14 bases. CDR3 protein: CASSAGSGSTGELFF. The CDR3 DNA reads as TGTGCCAGCAGCGCTGGGAGTGGGAGCACCGGGGAGCTGTTTTTT.

This sequence joins TRBV5-1 and TRBJ1-1, with D possibly matching TRBD1 (5 bases). Trimming removed 0 bases at V and 1 base at J, with 10 bases between. Germline V CDR1 and CDR2: SGHRS, YFSETQ. This CDR3 comprises 15 residues. This chain's CDR3 is CASSLAVTANTEAFF. As DNA, the CDR3 is TGCGCCAGCAGCTTGGCCGTGACAGCGAACACTGAAGCTTTCTTT.

The chain couples TRBV14 to TRBJ2-7; weak D call: TRBD2 (6 bases). The V gene lost 4 bases and the J gene lost 6 bases, with 19 bases spanning the gap. Looked up from germline, CDR1 is SGHDN and CDR2 is FVKESK. The CDR3 is 15 residues long. DNA of the CDR3: TGTGCCAGCAGCCTGGACGGGAGAGGCCCTCGCGAGCAGTACTTC. It encodes CASSLDGRGPREQYF.

The chain combines TRBV7-9 with TRBJ2-1; 7 bases are a match to TRBD2. Germline CDR1 is SEHNR and CDR2 is FQNEAQ (reference sequence). The junction had 8 bases not matched to a gene; V was cut back by 3 bases and J by 6 bases. There are 15 residues in the CDR3. The DNA of the CDR3 is TGTGCCAGCAGCTTTTCTAGCGGAGTCCTCAATGAGCAGTTCTTC. The encoded protein is CASSFSSGVLNEQFF.

The rearrangement uses TRBV27 and TRBJ2-2; 7 nucleotides line up with TRBD2. The germline gives CDR1 MNHEY, CDR2 SMNVEV (reference sequence). This CDR3 is built from 14 residues. V lost 6 bases to trimming and J lost 3 bases; unmatched junction nucleotides: 4. The CDR3 nucleotides read TGTGCCAGCAGGCTAGCGGTGTACACCGGGGAGCTGTTTTTT. Translating gives CASRLAVYTGELFF.

The J gene is TRBJ2-1, the V gene TRBV5-1, with D tentatively TRBD1 or TRBD2 (6 bases each). V lost 4 bases, J lost 0 bases, and 20 bases lay in between. The CDR3 runs 18 residues. Germline CDR1 and CDR2: SGHRS and YFSETQ. The CDR3 DNA reads as TGCGCCAGCAGCCCGCGGGGAGGTCGGGGGCTCTCCTACAATGAGCAGTTCTTC. This translates into CASSPRGGRGLSYNEQFF.

The CDR3 spells CASSLSGLVGEETQYF. CDR3 nucleotide sequence: TGTGCCAGCAGCTTAAGCGGGTTAGTCGGGGAAGAGACCCAGTACTTC. The V call is TRBV4-2, the J call TRBJ2-5; a weak D match, TRBD2 (6 bases). The CDR3 length is 16 residues. CDR1 LGHNA and CDR2 YNFKEQ come from the germline V gene. V was trimmed by 5 bases and J by 3 bases, leaving 19 bases between them.